The 25 T cell receptor beta chains in this list originate from one sample, sequenced in a study of blood T cell repertoires in COVID-19. Sequencing was performed with immunoSEQ multiplex PCR; in TCRdb, only in-frame clones are kept and a portion is missing. The table lists about 250,000 clones, nearly 95% of them singletons, with more than 0.65% in the top ten. Sequencing was carried out using peripheral blood. These receptor sequences come from a man under 40 with COVID-19, enrolled during active disease.

V and J are TRBV5-1 and TRBJ2-7; 9 nucleotides agree with TRBD1. CDR1 is SGHRS and CDR2 is YFSETQ in the germline V gene. This CDR3 is built from 12 residues. V trimming: 7 bases; J trimming: 4 bases; junction bases outside the gene matches: 3. CDR3 loop: CASRTGVYEQYF. The DNA for the CDR3 is TGCGCCAGCCGGACAGGGGTGTACGAGCAGTACTTC.

This chain uses TRBV6-1 with TRBJ1-2; 9 nucleotides agree with TRBD1. This CDR3 has 14 amino acids. The J segment lost 8 bases and the V segment lost 1 base, leaving 5 bases of the junction unmatched. Germline V gene lookup returns CDR1 MNHNS and CDR2 SASEGT. CDR3 sequence (DNA): TGTGCCAGCAGTGAAGGGTGGGACAGGGACGGCTACACCTTC. Translation: CASSEGWDRDGYTF.

The rearrangement uses TRBV19 and TRBJ2-7, with 8 positions matching TRBD1. The V gene end was trimmed by 8 bases and the J gene end by 2 bases; junction bases not matched to a gene: 8. This CDR3 comprises 14 residues. The germline gives CDR1 LNHDA, CDR2 SQIVND (reference sequence). The CDR3: CASPPPDRAYEQYF. CDR3 bases: TGTGCCAGTCCCCCCCCGGACAGGGCCTACGAGCAGTACTTC.

The chain joins TRBV3-1 (or the pseudogene TRBV3-2) to TRBJ2-7, with 9 positions matching TRBD2. The CDR3 is 14 amino acids. The J segment lost 4 bases and the V segment lost 4 bases, leaving 5 bases of the junction unmatched. CDR1 and CDR2 (germline): LGHDT, YNNKEL (reference sequence). CDR3 in amino acids: CASSRSGGTYEQYF. CDR3 DNA: TGTGCCAGCAGCCGTAGCGGGGGAACTTACGAGCAGTACTTC.

The rearrangement uses TRBV2 and TRBJ1-2; tentatively, D is TRBD1 (5 bases). Deletions cut 2 bases from V and 6 bases from J, with 13 bases between. Per germline, CDR1 SNHLY and CDR2 FYNNEI. This CDR3 comprises 14 residues. In DNA, the CDR3 is TGTGCCAGCAGTGAAAGTAGGGGTAATAATGGCTACACCTTC. This gives the protein CASSESRGNNGYTF.

This chain joins TRBV5-4 and TRBJ2-1, with 10 bases lining up with TRBD2. This CDR3 comprises 16 residues. V trimming: 1 base; J trimming: 12 bases; junction bases outside the gene matches: 13. Looked up from germline, CDR1 is SGHNT and CDR2 is YYREEE (reference sequence). CDR3 region: CASSLPLAGALSVQFF. Written as DNA, the CDR3 is TGTGCCAGCAGCTTGCCGCTAGCGGGGGCCCTCAGTGTGCAGTTCTTC. Together with reference TRBV5-4 and TRBJ2-1, the CDR3 gives the full variable domain: ETGVTQSPTHLIKTRGQQVTLRCSSQSGHNTVSWYQQALGQGPQFIFQYYREEENGRGNFPPRFSGLQFPNYSSELNVNALELDDSALYLCASSLPLAGALSVQFFGPGTRLTVL.

The CDR3 coding sequence is TGTGCCAGCAGCCAATGGGACAGGGGTGACTATGGCTACACCTTC. Translating gives CASSQWDRGDYGYTF. The chain links TRBV5-5 to TRBJ1-2; 10 nucleotides match TRBD1. This CDR3 comprises 15 residues. V lost 4 bases, J lost 3 bases, and 6 bases stayed unmatched. Germline V gene sequence: CDR1 SGHKS, CDR2 YYEKEE (reference sequence).

The chain recombines TRBV6-6 with TRBJ1-1; maybe TRBD1 (5 bases). V shed 7 bases and J shed 1 base, with 13 bases lying between them. The CDR3 sequence is 14 residues long. Germline V gives CDR1 MNHNY, CDR2 SVGAGI (reference sequence). Written as DNA, the CDR3 is TGTGCCAGCAAAGAGACAGAAACGAACACTGAAGCTTTCTTT. Translated, it gives CASKETETNTEAFF.

The chain carries TRBV5-1 and TRBJ2-3, with 7 nucleotides matching TRBD1. With V trimmed by 7 bases and J by 1 base, 3 bases remained unmatched. Looked up from germline, CDR1 is SGHRS and CDR2 is YFSETQ. CDR3 length equals 13 residues. The CDR3: CASRQGGTDTQYF. The CDR3 DNA follows: TGCGCCAGCCGTCAGGGGGGCACAGATACGCAGTATTTT.

The J gene is TRBJ2-1, the V gene TRBV7-9, with 14 bases fitting TRBD2. The ends lost 6 bases at V and 0 bases at J; junction bases unmatched: 10. The CDR3 loop spans 19 amino acids. In germline, CDR1 is SEHNR, CDR2 FQNEAQ (reference sequence). CDR3 region: CASSLTGTSGGSSYNEQFF. The CDR3 DNA reads TGTGCCAGCAGTTTGACCGGGACTAGCGGGGGAAGCTCCTACAATGAGCAGTTCTTC.

This chain links TRBV7-9 with TRBJ1-4; D unresolved. CDR3 length: 16 residues. The V gene lost 4 bases and the J gene lost 4 bases, with 16 bases spanning the gap. Germline CDR1 SEHNR, CDR2 FQNEAQ (reference sequence). CDR3 sequence: CASSSTRRLGNEKLFF. CDR3 nucleotide sequence: TGTGCCAGCAGCTCGACTCGGAGGCTTGGTAATGAAAAACTGTTTTTT. Looking up the rest from reference TRBV7-9 and TRBJ1-4 gives the full variable domain: DTGVSQNPRHKITKRGQNVTFRCDPISEHNRLYWYRQTLGQGPEFLTYFQNEAQLEKSRLLSDRFSAERPKGSFSTLEIQRTEQGDSAMYLCASSSTRRLGNEKLFFGSGTQLSVL.

V usage is TRBV15 and J usage is TRBJ1-6; maybe TRBD1 (6 bases). This CDR3 comprises 15 residues. The V end was cut by 8 bases, the J end by 6 bases, with 17 bases between. Germline V gene sequence: CDR1 LNHNV, CDR2 YYDKDF (reference sequence). CDR3 bases: TGTGCCACCCGGTCGGGGGGGGCGGGTAATTCACCCCTCCACTTT. As protein: CATRSGGAGNSPLHF. Full variable domain (outside the CDR3, taken from reference TRBV15 and TRBJ1-6): DAMVIQNPRYQVTQFGKPVTLSCSQTLNHNVMYWYQQKSSQAPKLLFHYYDKDFNNEADTPDNFQSRRPNTSFCFLDIRSPGLGDTAMYLCATRSGGAGNSPLHFGNGTRLTVT.

CDR3 bases: TGCGCCAGCAGCTTGGGGCGTGCGAAGGGGGCGGATGGCTACACCTTC. Amino acid sequence: CASSLGRAKGADGYTF. The chain links TRBV5-1 to TRBJ1-2, with 7 bases fitting TRBD1. Looked up from germline, CDR1 is SGHRS and CDR2 is YFSETQ. The CDR3 extends over 16 amino acids. J was trimmed by 6 bases and V by 0 bases; bases with no gene match: 11.

This chain links TRBV6-5 with TRBJ1-6; D is undetermined. CDR1 MNHEY and CDR2 SVGAGI come from the germline V gene. With 7 bases removed from V and 11 bases from J, the gap between germline ends came to 12 bases. This CDR3 has 12 amino acids. The CDR3 DNA is TGTGCCAGCACCTTTCTCCTAGCACCCCTCCACTTT. It encodes CASTFLLAPLHF.

This chain uses TRBV19 with TRBJ1-5; 7 nucleotides line up with TRBD1. The germline V gene has CDR1 LNHDA and CDR2 SQIVND (reference sequence). CDR3 length: 15 amino acids. Trimming cost V 5 bases and J 6 bases; bases outside gene matches: 10. CDR3 residues: CASSLRQGTIQPQHF. The CDR3 bases are TGTGCCAGTAGTCTTCGACAGGGTACTATTCAGCCCCAGCATTTT.

The V gene is TRBV10-1, the J gene TRBJ2-7; TRBD1 aligns across 7 bases. Germline values: CDR1 WNHNN, CDR2 SYGVQD (reference sequence). V shed 5 bases and J 3 bases; nucleotides not matched to a gene: 4. CDR3 length equals 13 residues. The CDR3 nucleotides are TGCGCCAGCAGTAGGACAGGAGACTACGAGCAGTACTTC. Amino acid sequence: CASSRTGDYEQYF.

The chain couples TRBV19 to TRBJ1-5, with TRBD1 matching over 8 bases. With 6 bases clipped from V and 4 bases from J, the junction kept 11 bases outside the gene matches. Per germline, CDR1 LNHDA and CDR2 SQIVND (reference sequence). The CDR3 is 16 residues long. CDR3 nucleotide sequence: TGTGCCAGTAGATCTATGTTACAGGGGGGAAATCAGCCCCAGCATTTT. Protein sequence: CASRSMLQGGNQPQHF.

The chain is built from TRBV9 and TRBJ1-2; D unresolved. The length of the CDR3 is 14 residues. Trimming took off 0 bases at V and 1 base at J, with 7 bases between the two ends. Germline V gene sequence: CDR1 SGDLS, CDR2 YYNGEE. This CDR3 is CASSVELGNYGYTF. As DNA, the CDR3 is TGTGCCAGCAGCGTAGAGCTCGGTAACTATGGCTACACCTTC.

V gene TRBV5-1 combines with J gene TRBJ1-2, with 11 nucleotides matching TRBD1. This CDR3 has 15 amino acids. Trimming cost V 4 bases and J 8 bases; bases outside gene matches: 10. Germline V gene lookup returns CDR1 SGHRS and CDR2 YFSETQ. CDR3 bases: TGCGCCAGCAGCGGAACCGGGACAGGGGGTGAGGGCTACACCTTC. It is translated as CASSGTGTGGEGYTF.

This clone was seen just once. The rearrangement joins TRBV27 to TRBJ2-3; possibly TRBD1 for D (6 bases). Germline V gives CDR1 MNHEY, CDR2 SMNVEV (reference sequence). Trimming stripped 4 bases from V and 2 bases from J, with 10 bases between. This CDR3 spans 14 amino acids. Here the CDR3 reads CASSSGQNTDTQYF. CDR3 coding DNA: TGTGCCAGCAGTTCCGGACAGAACACAGATACGCAGTATTTT.

The V and J genes are TRBV6-5 and TRBJ1-5; the D gene is possibly TRBD1 (5 bases). V dropped 0 bases and J dropped 3 bases, with 9 bases sitting between them. From germline, CDR1 is MNHEY and CDR2 SVGAGI. The CDR3 is 15 residues long. The CDR3, as DNA: TGTGCCAGCAGTTACTCGGGGCAGGACAATCAGCCCCAGCATTTT. It yields the protein CASSYSGQDNQPQHF.

Here the CDR3 DNA reads TGTGCCAGCAGTGCTGAGCAGGGGGCGGTGGACGAGCAGTACTTC. Protein sequence: CASSAEQGAVDEQYF. V and J are TRBV2 and TRBJ2-7; 8 bases fit TRBD1. Losses at the gene ends were 4 bases for V and 5 bases for J; bases not matched to a gene: 10. CDR1 and CDR2 (germline): SNHLY, FYNNEI. The CDR3 runs to 15 residues.

This sequence joins TRBV9 and TRBJ2-3; TRBD2 aligns across 7 bases. The CDR3 is 16 residues long. The germline CDR1 and CDR2 sequences are SGDLS and YYNGEE. Losses at the gene ends were 4 bases for V and 0 bases for J; bases not matched to a gene: 8. The CDR3 sequence is CASSSIGGGSTDTQYF. The CDR3 DNA reads as TGTGCCAGCAGCTCCATCGGCGGGGGAAGCACAGATACGCAGTATTTT.

The rearrangement uses TRBV10-3 and TRBJ2-1, with D possibly TRBD2 on 5 matching bases. Trimming left V 4 bases short and J 0 bases short, with 10 bases between. This CDR3 region has 15 residues. The germline V gene encodes CDR1 ENHRY and CDR2 SYGVKD. The CDR3 DNA reads TGTGCCATCAGTGTGACGGGAATCTCCTACAATGAGCAGTTCTTC. It translates to CAISVTGISYNEQFF.

This sequence joins TRBV5-5 and TRBJ1-2; D remains unclear. CDR1 and CDR2 (germline): SGHKS, YYEKEE (reference sequence). CDR3 length equals 16 residues. Trimming shortened V by 4 bases and J by 5 bases, and 21 bases separated the two germline ends. The CDR3 nucleotides are TGTGCCAGCAGCCCGCAAGGCGGGATCGAGAGGTATGGCTACACCTTC. Amino acids: CASSPQGGIERYGYTF.